These 16 T cell receptor beta chains were all obtained from the same sample, sequenced in a study of OX40 agonist ivuxolimab in advanced cancers. Using immunoSEQ multiplex PCR, the repertoire was profiled, and TCRdb retains in-frame clones only, with some absent. The sample consists of just under 75,000 clones, 75% to 95% of them appearing once. Sequences were derived from CD4+ or CD8+ T cells sorted from blood, sampled in a trial of the OX40 agonist ivuxolimab. Receptors originate from an adult with an advanced solid tumor such as melanoma, head and neck, liver or kidney cancer.

J is TRBJ1-2 and V is TRBV9, with unresolved D. Germline V gives CDR1 SGDLS, CDR2 YYNGEE. The CDR3 runs 12 residues. V gave up 7 bases and J gave up 0 bases, with 7 bases separating them. The DNA of the CDR3 is TGTGCCAGCCAACGGGCTAACTATGGCTACACCTTC. This encodes CASQRANYGYTF.

The gene calls are TRBV7-2 and TRBJ2-1; the D is unclear. The V end was cut by 4 bases, the J end by 9 bases, with 16 bases between. This CDR3 contains 14 residues. Per the germline V gene, CDR1 is SGHTA and CDR2 is FQGNSA. In DNA, the CDR3 is TGTGCCAGCAGCTCCACTTTGAGGCGTTTTGAGCAGTTCTTC. Amino acid sequence: CASSSTLRRFEQFF.

V and J are TRBV10-3 and TRBJ2-5, with 13 bases fitting TRBD2. The CDR3 consists of 15 residues. The germline V gene has CDR1 ENHRY and CDR2 SYGVKD. V lost 10 bases, J lost 2 bases, and 7 bases stayed unmatched. The CDR3 is CATRLAGGGQETQYF. For the CDR3, the DNA is TGTGCCACCCGACTAGCGGGAGGAGGTCAAGAGACCCAGTACTTC.

The chain uses TRBV27 and TRBJ2-7; 9 bases align to TRBD2. In germline, CDR1 is MNHEY, CDR2 SMNVEV (reference sequence). The length of the CDR3 is 16 residues. V gave up 4 bases and J gave up 3 bases; unmatched junction bases: 10. The CDR3 loop reads CASSSIRGRVFYEQYF. For the CDR3, the DNA is TGTGCCAGCAGTTCCATCCGCGGGAGGGTCTTCTACGAGCAGTACTTC.

With regard to this clone: At the DNA level, this CDR3 is encoded by other sequences in the same sample as well. The rearrangement joins TRBV11-3 to TRBJ2-1, with D unresolved. Trimming stripped 5 bases from V and 5 bases from J, with 4 bases between. Germline V gives CDR1 SGHNT, CDR2 YENEEA. The CDR3 consists of 11 residues. CDR3 in DNA: TGTGCCAGCAGCCGGGACAATGAGCAGTTCTTC. Translation gives CASSRDNEQFF.

This clone was counted a few times. J is TRBJ2-7 and V is TRBV7-2, with D perhaps TRBD2 (5 bases). This CDR3 region has 15 residues. Germline V gene data show CDR1 as SGHTA and CDR2 as FQGNSA. V gave up 1 base and J gave up 4 bases, with 14 bases separating them. The CDR3 sequence is CASSLDQADGYEQYF. The CDR3 DNA sequence: TGTGCCAGCAGCTTAGATCAAGCGGATGGATACGAGCAGTACTTC.

This clone was observed a few times. The chain couples TRBV27 to TRBJ2-5, with 8 bases identical to TRBD2. V lost 8 bases and J lost 4; bases outside the gene matches: 9. The CDR3 length is 14 residues. The V gene's germline CDR1 is MNHEY and CDR2 SMNVEV (reference sequence). CDR3 sequence: CASGKLAAGETQYF. CDR3 coding DNA: TGTGCCAGCGGGAAACTAGCGGCCGGAGAGACCCAGTACTTC.

This chain connects TRBV5-4 to TRBJ2-1, with 8 positions matching TRBD1. The CDR3 is made up of 20 amino acids. Germline CDR1 SGHNT, CDR2 YYREEE (reference sequence). V shed 3 bases, J shed 0 bases, and the junction held 17 bases outside the gene matches. CDR3 DNA sequence: TGTGCCAGCAGCTCGGTCGGCACCCTCAGGGGGCCCCACTCCTACAATGAGCAGTTCTTC. It encodes CASSSVGTLRGPHSYNEQFF.

The chain employs TRBV19 and TRBJ2-1; a possible D gene is TRBD1 (5 bases). The V and J ends lost 4 bases and 9 bases respectively, with 13 bases between them. The CDR3 is made up of 13 amino acids. Germline values: CDR1 LNHDA, CDR2 SQIVND (reference sequence). CDR3 sequence reads: CASSTGNQGEQFF. CDR3 nucleotide sequence: TGTGCCAGTAGTACAGGGAATCAAGGTGAGCAGTTCTTC. Using reference TRBV19 and TRBJ2-1 for the parts outside the CDR3, the full variable domain is DGGITQSPKYLFRKEGQNVTLSCEQNLNHDAMYWYRQDPGQGLRLIYYSQIVNDFQKGDIAEGYSVSREKKESFPLTVTSAQKNPTAFYLCASSTGNQGEQFFGPGTRLTVL.

V usage is TRBV9 and J usage is TRBJ2-5; TRBD2 aligns across 9 bases. Germline CDR1 is SGDLS and CDR2 is YYNGEE. The CDR3 has 15 residues. With 3 bases clipped from V and 4 bases from J, the junction kept 7 bases outside the gene matches. The CDR3 nucleotides are TGTGCCAGCAGCGGGGTGCTAGCGGGGAGAGAGACCCAGTACTTC. Translating gives CASSGVLAGRETQYF.

The V call is TRBV28, the J call TRBJ1-2, with D possibly being TRBD1 (5 bases). Looked up from germline, CDR1 is MDHEN and CDR2 is SYDVKM. V lost 4 bases, J lost 6 bases, and 9 bases lay in between. The CDR3 is 12 residues long. The DNA of the CDR3 is TGTGCCAGCAGTTCAGGGAGGGATGGCTACACCTTC. This encodes CASSSGRDGYTF.

CDR3 residues: CASSQDLGSKTNEKLFF. In DNA form, the CDR3 reads TGTGCCAGCAGCCAAGATCTAGGGTCGAAGACTAATGAAAAACTGTTTTTT. This chain connects TRBV4-2 to TRBJ1-4, with D unclear. Trimming left V 0 bases short and J 2 bases short, with 13 bases between. CDR3 length: 17 residues. Germline values: CDR1 LGHNA, CDR2 YNFKEQ.

This clone was detected only a few times. The chain has TRBV10-3 and TRBJ1-1; no definite D call. The V end was cut by 10 bases, the J end by 0 bases, with 12 bases between. The CDR3 is 13 amino acids. CDR1 and CDR2 (germline): ENHRY, SYGVKD. CDR3: CASVGKMNTEAFF. The DNA of the CDR3 is TGTGCCAGTGTGGGGAAAATGAACACTGAAGCTTTCTTT.

CDR3 protein: CASSLGGSVYNEQFF. The CDR3 coding sequence is TGTGCCAGCAGCTTAGGCGGGAGCGTCTACAATGAGCAGTTCTTC. The chain has TRBV7-9 and TRBJ2-1, with 7 positions matching TRBD2. From germline, CDR1 is SEHNR and CDR2 FQNEAQ (reference sequence). The trim removed 1 base at V and 3 bases at J, leaving 3 bases unmatched. The CDR3 runs 15 residues.

The chain has TRBV7-9 and TRBJ2-1; the D is unclear. CDR1 is SEHNR and CDR2 is FQNEAQ in the germline V gene (reference sequence). The V gene lost 1 base and the J gene lost 6 bases, with 10 bases spanning the gap. The CDR3 sequence is 14 residues long. CDR3 loop: CASSLDLGPNEQFF. The DNA of the CDR3 is TGTGCCAGCAGCTTAGATTTAGGGCCCAATGAGCAGTTCTTC.

The rearrangement links TRBV5-1 to TRBJ2-1; D gene ambiguous. This CDR3 spans 13 amino acids. Germline CDR1 reads SGHRS; CDR2 reads YFSETQ. Between the trimmed V and J ends, which lost 0 bases and 7 bases, there was a span of 8 bases. Written as DNA, the CDR3 is TGCGCCAGCAGCTTGGGGGTGGAAAATGAGCAGTTCTTC. This gives the protein CASSLGVENEQFF.